A selection of T cell receptor beta chains follows, all from one sample in a study of shared clonotypes between healthy human individuals. Repertoires were generated with immunoSEQ multiplex PCR, while TCRdb's copy carries only in-frame clones and drops some. The table lists roughly 1,000,000 clones, about four fifths of them singletons. Sequenced: memory CD4+ T cells from PBMCs. The receptors derive from a man between 18 and 35 years old in good health. Some clones in this sample may be carry-over from other donors' samples. Both conserved end residues are part of each CDR3. The order of the fields is CDR3 protein, J gene, clone size, V gene. Size tells how often a clone was seen (once, few, many) or the class of an expanded clone, and some rows leave it out.

CASSFSATAHEQFF	TRBJ2-1	.	TRBV2
CASSRDRVGEKLFF	TRBJ1-4	.	TRBV7-2
CASRTYEQYF	TRBJ2-7	.	TRBV6-1
CAWSASTNNYGYTF	TRBJ1-2	.	TRBV30
CASSQRDDEQYF	TRBJ2-7	.	TRBV28
CASSPGQGAGRTEAFF	TRBJ1-1	.	TRBV11-3
CASSRKGGATAEAFF	TRBJ1-1	.	TRBV7-3
CASSTGGLNTEAFF	TRBJ1-1	.	TRBV2
CASSHTGETQYF	TRBJ2-5	.	TRBV27
CASSPTSGLYNEQFF	TRBJ2-1	.	TRBV9
CAWSPSWRETQYF	TRBJ2-5	.	TRBV30
CASSGGYEAFF	TRBJ1-1	.	TRBV2
CASSVKGAQGDTQYF	TRBJ2-3	.	TRBV6-1
CAHWRRNTEAFF	TRBJ1-1	.	TRBV28
CSASRGLEQFF	TRBJ2-1	.	TRBV20-1
CASSTDRTDTQYF	TRBJ2-3	.	TRBV19
CASSPSGTNNEQFF	TRBJ2-1	.	TRBV9
CASSRNRGRDTDTQYF	TRBJ2-3	.	TRBV27
CASSVAGGGRFF	TRBJ2-1	.	TRBV9
CASSFASGYNEQFF	TRBJ2-1	once	TRBV7-2
CASTKGTTYEQYF	TRBJ2-7	.	TRBV2
CASSRTRARPSGANVLTF	TRBJ2-6	once	TRBV7-2